The 10 T cell receptor beta chains presented below share a single source sample, sequenced in a study of T cell changes during pregnancy in multiple sclerosis. Profiling relied on immunoSEQ multiplex PCR, and the TCRdb table lists in-frame clones only, not all of them. In the table there are tens of thousands of clones, about 92% of which are singletons. Source: peripheral blood, taken in the third trimester of pregnancy. The origin of the receptors is a female donor with multiple sclerosis, enrolled in a pregnancy study.

V usage is TRBV7-7 and J usage is TRBJ2-5, with D tentatively TRBD2 (6 bases). Germline values: CDR1 SSHAT, CDR2 FNYEAQ (reference sequence). With 2 bases removed from V and 4 bases from J, the gap between germline ends came to 11 bases. The CDR3 consists of 14 residues. The CDR3 coding sequence is TGTGCCAGCAGCTTACAGGGAGGAGGAGAGACCCAGTACTTC. It codes for CASSLQGGGETQYF.

V usage is TRBV28 and J usage is TRBJ2-7, with 9 nucleotides matching TRBD1. Looked up from germline, CDR1 is MDHEN and CDR2 is SYDVKM. Trimming removed 4 bases from V and 4 bases from J; junction bases left unmatched: 8. The CDR3 covers 15 residues. Written as DNA, the CDR3 is TGTGCCAGCAGTTCCGGACAGGGGTTCGGTTACGAGCAGTACTTC. Translation gives CASSSGQGFGYEQYF.

To note about this clone: A junction boundary mismatches the germline segment, possibly from a read error. This chain uses TRBV6-5 with TRBJ2-5; 9 bases are a match to TRBD1. The CDR3 sequence is 12 residues long. CDR1 is MNHEY and CDR2 is SVGAGI in the germline V gene. The CDR3 region has the DNA TGTGCCAGCAGAGACCGGACAGGGGATCAGGACTTC. This encodes CASRDRTGDQDF.

This rearrangement joins TRBV29-1 to TRBJ2-1, with 13 bases identical to TRBD2. Germline V gene sequence: CDR1 SQVTM, CDR2 ANQGSEA. The CDR3 spans 14 residues. J gave up 9 bases and V 3 bases, and 5 bases lay outside the gene matches. CDR3 in DNA: TGCAGCGTTGACACTAGCGGGAGGGTTAGTGAGCAGTTCTTC. Amino acid sequence: CSVDTSGRVSEQFF.

This chain uses TRBV21-1 with TRBJ2-7; TRBD2 is the table's D call and was not checked against the DNA. TRBV21-1 is termed a pseudogene. This CDR3 comprises 19 residues. The chain's CDR3 is CASSLEGLAGALGDYEQYF. The CDR3 coding sequence is TGTGCCAGCAGCTTGGAGGGACTAGCGGGAGCTTTGGGGGACTACGAGCAGTACTTC.

The chain recombines TRBV2 with TRBJ2-7, with D tentatively TRBD1 (6 bases). This CDR3 comprises 11 residues. Trimming took off 6 bases at V and 3 bases at J, with 6 bases between the two ends. In germline, CDR1 is SNHLY, CDR2 FYNNEI. This chain's CDR3 is CASSRGYEQYF. Here the CDR3 DNA reads TGTGCCAGCAGCAGGGGCTACGAGCAGTACTTC. Full variable domain (missing parts from reference TRBV2 and TRBJ2-7): EPEVTQTPSHQVTQMGQEVILRCVPISNHLYFYWYRQILGQKVEFLVSFYNNEISEKSEIFDDQFSVERPDGSNFTLKIRSTKLEDSAMYFCASSRGYEQYFGPGTRLTVT.

The chain recombines TRBV12-5 with TRBJ1-5; D is uncertain. CDR1 and CDR2 from the germline V gene are LGHNT and FRNRAP. V lost 2 bases and J lost 3, with 5 bases in between. The CDR3 runs 13 residues. This chain's CDR3 is CASGLLNNQPQHF. In DNA, the CDR3 is TGTGCTAGTGGTTTGCTAAACAATCAGCCCCAGCATTTT.

This rearrangement joins TRBV18 to TRBJ2-3, with D maybe TRBD1 (6 bases). This CDR3 spans 14 amino acids. V lost 3 bases, J lost 3 bases, and 10 bases lay in between. Germline CDR1 and CDR2: KGHSH and LQKENI. The CDR3 region has the DNA TGTGCCAGCTCACCCCAGGACAGAACAGATACGCAGTATTTT. Translating gives CASSPQDRTDTQYF.

This rearrangement joins TRBV9 to TRBJ2-1; the D gene is possibly TRBD2 (6 bases). This CDR3 region has 14 residues. Germline V gene lookup returns CDR1 SGDLS and CDR2 YYNGEE. Trimming pared 2 bases from V and 0 bases from J, leaving 6 bases between. CDR3 DNA sequence: TGTGCCAGCAGCGTTAGCGGCTCCTACAATGAGCAGTTCTTC. It yields the protein CASSVSGSYNEQFF.

The CDR3 coding sequence is TGTGCCAGTAGTACCCAGGACAATCAGCCCCAGCATTTT. Translation gives CASSTQDNQPQHF. The chain carries TRBV19 and TRBJ1-5; D gene ambiguous. CDR1 and CDR2 from the germline V gene are LNHDA and SQIVND (reference sequence). The CDR3 totals 13 residues. Trimming cost V 4 bases and J 3 bases, with 7 bases left between them.